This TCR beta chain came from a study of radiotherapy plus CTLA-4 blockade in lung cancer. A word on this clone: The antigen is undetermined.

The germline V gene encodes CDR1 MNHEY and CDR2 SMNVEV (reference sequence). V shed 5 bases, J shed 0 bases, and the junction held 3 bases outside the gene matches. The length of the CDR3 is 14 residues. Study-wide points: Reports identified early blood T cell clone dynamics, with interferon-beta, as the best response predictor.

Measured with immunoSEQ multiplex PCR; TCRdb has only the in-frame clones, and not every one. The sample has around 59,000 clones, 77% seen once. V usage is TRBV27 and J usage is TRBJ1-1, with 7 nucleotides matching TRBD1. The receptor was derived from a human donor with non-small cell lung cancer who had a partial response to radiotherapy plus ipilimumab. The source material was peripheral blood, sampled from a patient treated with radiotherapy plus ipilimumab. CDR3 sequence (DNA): TGTGCCAGCAGTAAGGGACAGATGAACACTGAAGCTTTCTTT. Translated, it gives CASSKGQMNTEAFF.